This passage covers 13 T cell receptor beta chains from one sample sequenced in a study of blood T cell repertoires in COVID-19. Some clones are missing from TCRdb's copy, which holds only in-frame ones; the method was immunoSEQ multiplex PCR. The sample records tens of thousands of clones, roughly 89% being singletons. Sequencing used peripheral blood. These receptors came from a woman aged 45-65 years with active COVID-19.

The V gene is TRBV12-3 or TRBV12-4, the J gene TRBJ2-7; TRBD1 might be the D (5 bases). V shed 5 bases and J shed 2 bases, with 10 bases lying between them. This CDR3 is built from 13 residues. The CDR3 is CASSQGEPYEQYF. The CDR3 bases are TGTGCCAGCAGTCAAGGGGAACCCTACGAGCAGTACTTC.

The genes are TRBV10-1 and TRBJ2-1; no firm D call. V lost 4 bases, J lost 0 bases, and 7 bases lay in between. Germline V gene sequence: CDR1 WNHNN, CDR2 SYGVQD (reference sequence). This CDR3 has 14 residues. CDR3 in amino acids: CASSGASSYNEQFF. Written as DNA, the CDR3 is TGCGCCAGCAGTGGGGCAAGCTCCTACAATGAGCAGTTCTTC.

The chain has TRBV6-5 and TRBJ2-1; tentatively, D is TRBD1 (6 bases). Germline lookup yields CDR1 MNHEY and CDR2 SVGAGI. The CDR3 runs to 15 residues. Trimming left V 6 bases short and J 0 bases short, with 12 bases between. Here the CDR3 DNA reads TGTGCCAGCAGCCTGGGACAAAGCTCCTACAATGAGCAGTTCTTC. This sequence encodes CASSLGQSSYNEQFF.

J is TRBJ2-3 and V is TRBV10-2; D perhaps matches TRBD1 (6 bases). Trimming took 4 bases from V and 6 from J, leaving 14 bases between them. Per the germline V gene, CDR1 is WSHSY and CDR2 is SAAADI. CDR3 size: 14 residues. CDR3 in DNA: TGCGCCAGCAGTGGGACAGATATTCGCGATACGCAGTATTTT. Translated, it gives CASSGTDIRDTQYF.

This clone was found once. CDR3 region: CASSEWGQGEKLFF. In DNA form, the CDR3 reads TGTGCCAGCAGTGAATGGGGACAGGGGGAAAAACTGTTTTTT. The chain has TRBV25-1 and TRBJ1-4, with TRBD1 identical over 10 bases. Germline CDR1 reads MGHDK; CDR2 reads SYGVNS. V shed 1 base and J 8 bases; nucleotides not matched to a gene: 1. The length of the CDR3 is 14 residues. The complete variable domain, with remaining parts taken from reference TRBV25-1 and TRBJ1-4, reads EADIYQTPRYLVIGTGKKITLECSQTMGHDKMYWYQQDPGMELHLIHYSYGVNSTEKGDLSSESTVSRIRTEHFPLTLESARPSHTSQYLCASSEWGQGEKLFFGSGTQLSVL.

The chain uses TRBV19 and TRBJ1-5; D may be TRBD1 (6 bases). The CDR3 consists of 16 residues. V lost 6 bases, J lost 0 bases, and 15 bases lay in between. Germline lookup yields CDR1 LNHDA and CDR2 SQIVND (reference sequence). CDR3 region: CASSPRGPNSNQPQHF. For the CDR3, the DNA is TGTGCCAGTAGCCCCAGGGGCCCGAATAGCAATCAGCCCCAGCATTTT. Using reference TRBV19 and TRBJ1-5 for the parts outside the CDR3, the full variable domain is DGGITQSPKYLFRKEGQNVTLSCEQNLNHDAMYWYRQDPGQGLRLIYYSQIVNDFQKGDIAEGYSVSREKKESFPLTVTSAQKNPTAFYLCASSPRGPNSNQPQHFGDGTRLSIL.

The V call is TRBV2, the J call TRBJ1-1; D not certain. The germline V gene encodes CDR1 SNHLY and CDR2 FYNNEI. The CDR3 is 13 residues long. V lost 8 bases, J lost 1 base, and 11 bases lay in between. CDR3 nucleotides: TGTGCCAGCGCCGCCCGGGAGAACACTGAAGCTTTCTTT. Translated, it gives CASAARENTEAFF.

This clone has just one count. The chain uses TRBV19 and TRBJ2-1; TRBD2 agrees at 14 bases. CDR3 length: 15 amino acids. Unmatched junction bases numbered 8, after V lost 7 bases and J lost 9 bases. Germline V gene data show CDR1 as LNHDA and CDR2 as SQIVND (reference sequence). As DNA, the CDR3 is TGTGCCAGTACTCCGGGACTAGCGGGAGATGGTGAGCAGTTCTTC. This codes for CASTPGLAGDGEQFF.

This clone was observed a handful of times. The rearrangement joins TRBV27 to TRBJ2-1; D not certain. The germline V and J ends were trimmed by 3 bases and 8 bases, with 11 bases remaining between them. The CDR3 runs 13 residues. CDR1 is MNHEY, CDR2 SMNVEV, per germline (reference sequence). The CDR3 region is CASSFTVIDEQFF. The CDR3 DNA follows: TGTGCCAGCAGTTTCACCGTTATAGATGAGCAGTTCTTC.

This clone was detected only a few times. The chain combines TRBV5-6 with TRBJ2-7; D unclear. Germline values: CDR1 SGHDT, CDR2 YYEEEE. CDR3 length equals 13 residues. Deletions cut 2 bases from V and 0 bases from J, with 6 bases between. The CDR3 here is CASSLATSYEQYF. In nucleotides, the CDR3 is TGTGCCAGCAGCTTAGCGACCTCCTACGAGCAGTACTTC.

This rearrangement joins TRBV19 to TRBJ2-6; tentatively, D is TRBD2 (7 bases). Germline V CDR1 and CDR2: LNHDA, SQIVND (reference sequence). Trimming shortened V by 0 bases and J by 0 bases, and 15 bases separated the two germline ends. The CDR3 consists of 19 residues. CDR3 bases: TGTGCCAGTAGTATAGATTGGGGGGGGGCTCGCTCTGGGGCCAACGTCCTGACTTTC. Translated: CASSIDWGGARSGANVLTF.

The chain links TRBV5-6 to TRBJ1-4, with D hard to call. CDR3 length: 15 amino acids. With 1 base removed from V and 3 bases from J, the gap between germline ends came to 10 bases. Germline CDR1 reads SGHDT; CDR2 reads YYEEEE. CDR3 coding DNA: TGTGCCAGCAGCTTGTCGGGATCTCCTAATGAAAAACTGTTTTTT. Amino acids: CASSLSGSPNEKLFF.

The chain combines TRBV5-1 with TRBJ2-5; 7 nucleotides match TRBD1. The CDR3 has 14 amino acids. Unmatched junction bases numbered 1, after V lost 2 bases and J lost 0 bases. The germline gives CDR1 SGHRS, CDR2 YFSETQ. The CDR3 nucleotides are TGCGCCAGCAGCTTACAGGGGAACCAAGAGACCCAGTACTTC. It translates to CASSLQGNQETQYF.